Listed here is a single TCR beta chain. Its antigen is unidentified. These data belong to a study of CD8+ T cells in alopecia areata. Study-wide context: Percentage of affected scalp area was the basis on which treated patients' severity was scored.

Treatment denoted: oral pan-JAK inhibitor, 5-10 mg twice daily. Collected material from alopecia areata patients comprised lesional scalp punch biopsies and peripheral blood. It was cDNA, reverse transcribed from extracted RNA, that served as the sequencing template. The data were produced by immunoSEQ multiplex PCR, yet TCRdb's version contains in-frame clones alone and is incomplete. The data contain some 200,000 clones, 45% to 75% of them singletons. Study results and caveats: Scalp clonality and expanded CD8+ clones among the top 100 showed significant decreases with tofacitinib. Clonality in lesional scalp, especially alopecia totalis/universalis, exceeded that of normal scalp.

Germline V gene lookup returns CDR1 MGHRA and CDR2 YSYEKL. CDR3 length: 14 amino acids. Trimming removed 4 bases from V and 4 bases from J; junction bases left unmatched: 5. Sequencing was performed on CD4+ T cells sorted from blood, taken at week 4, from a patient treated with tofacitinib. The chain links TRBV4-1 to TRBJ2-5; 8 nucleotides align to TRBD1. The sequence derives from a human donor with alopecia areata. The CDR3 DNA reads TGCGCCAGCAGCCCGGACAGGGTTCGAGAGACCCAGTACTTC. This translates into CASSPDRVRETQYF.